One and the same sample provided the 11 T cell receptor beta chains below, sequenced in a study of T cell clones after liver transplantation. Sequencing was performed with immunoSEQ multiplex PCR; in TCRdb, only in-frame clones are kept and a portion is missing. The sample includes some 70,000 clones, more than 75% of them seen just once. The material sequenced was CD4+ T cells from blood, taken before liver transplant. The receptor source for this set is a human donor who received a liver transplant.

This clone was picked up one time. The chain carries TRBV5-1 and TRBJ2-1, with a tentative D call TRBD2 (5 bases). Germline V gene data show CDR1 as SGHRS and CDR2 as YFSETQ. The CDR3 is 14 amino acids. V lost 5 bases, J lost 2 bases, and 11 bases lay in between. CDR3 nucleotides: TGCGCCAGCAGTGGTGGAGCGGCCTACAATGAGCAGTTCTTC. It is translated as CASSGGAAYNEQFF.

This chain uses TRBV2 with TRBJ1-2; no clear D. This CDR3 region has 11 residues. Trimming shortened V by 8 bases and J by 7 bases, and 11 bases separated the two germline ends. Looked up from germline, CDR1 is SNHLY and CDR2 is FYNNEI. This chain's CDR3 is CASFYKGGYTF. The CDR3 bases are TGTGCCAGCTTTTACAAGGGTGGCTACACCTTC.

The table lists this clone with a count of one. This chain connects TRBV5-1 to TRBJ1-2; unclear D gene. There are 14 residues in the CDR3. Germline assignment: CDR1 SGHRS and CDR2 YFSETQ. Deletions cut 2 bases from V and 6 bases from J, with 14 bases between. CDR3 sequence (DNA): TGCGCCAGCAGCTTCCCCGCCTCCGGAGATGGCTACACCTTC. It translates to CASSFPASGDGYTF.

This chain links TRBV11-2 with TRBJ2-7, with 9 bases that match TRBD2. Trimming removed 3 bases from V and 3 bases from J; junction bases left unmatched: 9. The CDR3 length is 16 residues. Germline-derived CDR1 and CDR2 are SGHAT and FQNNGV. CDR3 amino acids: CASSLGAGGQHYEQYF. Written as DNA, the CDR3 is TGTGCCAGCAGCTTGGGCGCGGGAGGGCAGCACTACGAGCAGTACTTC.

The J gene is TRBJ2-5, the V gene TRBV29-1, with D unclear. The CDR3 has 12 amino acids. Germline assignment: CDR1 SQVTM and CDR2 ANQGSEA. Trimming shortened V by 4 bases and J by 2 bases, and 8 bases separated the two germline ends. In DNA form, the CDR3 reads TGCAGCGTTGGTAGGGTTCAAGAGACCCAGTACTTC. Encoded protein: CSVGRVQETQYF.

The chain uses TRBV15 and TRBJ2-2; 7 bases line up with TRBD1. With 3 bases clipped from V and 3 bases from J, the junction kept 13 bases outside the gene matches. The CDR3 loop spans 18 amino acids. Germline assignment: CDR1 LNHNV and CDR2 YYDKDF (reference sequence). CDR3 bases: TGTGCCACCAGCAGTATATTAGGGGGCGCTGGATACACCGGGGAGCTGTTTTTT. As protein: CATSSILGGAGYTGELFF.

The CDR3 spells CASSLGTGTSPFTDTQYF. CDR3 bases: TGCGCCAGCAGCCTCGGGACCGGGACTAGCCCCTTCACAGATACGCAGTATTTT. The chain uses TRBV5-1 and TRBJ2-3; 9 bases map to TRBD2. The CDR3 loop spans 18 amino acids. With V trimmed by 4 bases and J by 2 bases, 14 bases remained unmatched. Germline V gene data show CDR1 as SGHRS and CDR2 as YFSETQ.

The genes are TRBV6-6 and TRBJ2-5; D tentatively reads TRBD1 or TRBD2 (5 bases each). The CDR3 is made up of 14 amino acids. Looked up from germline, CDR1 is MNHNY and CDR2 is SVGAGI (reference sequence). Trimming left V 0 bases short and J 5 bases short, with 10 bases between. The CDR3 DNA follows: TGTGCCAGCAGTTACTCGGGGCGCGGGGAGACCCAGTACTTC. This codes for CASSYSGRGETQYF.

V usage is TRBV5-1 and J usage is TRBJ1-1; TRBD1 matches at 7 bases. Germline trimming cut 4 bases from V and 4 bases from J; bases unmatched to any gene: 4. The germline V gene has CDR1 SGHRS and CDR2 YFSETQ. This CDR3 contains 13 residues. CDR3 region: CASSAGTATEAFF. The CDR3 nucleotides read TGCGCCAGCAGCGCCGGGACAGCCACTGAAGCTTTCTTT. Variable domain in full (rest from reference TRBV5-1 and TRBJ1-1): KAGVTQTPRYLIKTRGQQVTLSCSPISGHRSVSWYQQTPGQGLQFLFEYFSETQRNKGNFPGRFSGRQFSNSRSEMNVSTLELGDSALYLCASSAGTATEAFFGQGTRLTVV.

This chain uses TRBV12-5 with TRBJ1-5; TRBD1 aligns across 7 bases. Trimming cost V 4 bases and J 3 bases; bases outside gene matches: 3. Germline V CDR1 and CDR2: LGHNT, FRNRAP. The CDR3 length is 14 residues. The CDR3 loop is CASGSGQPNQPQHF. The CDR3 nucleotides read TGTGCTAGTGGTTCGGGACAGCCCAATCAGCCCCAGCATTTT.

V and J are TRBV5-1 and TRBJ2-2, with D perhaps TRBD1 (6 bases). Trimming removed 0 bases at V and 4 bases at J, with 10 bases between. Per germline, CDR1 SGHRS and CDR2 YFSETQ. CDR3 length: 15 amino acids. The CDR3 DNA reads TGCGCCAGCAGCTTGGACAGGGTTGGCACCGGGGAGCTGTTTTTT. It yields the protein CASSLDRVGTGELFF.